The rows below give T cell receptor beta chains drawn from one sample of a study of shared clonotypes between healthy human individuals. Assay used: immunoSEQ multiplex PCR; TCRdb lists only in-frame clones, some missing. The repertoire includes 2.5 million or so clones, 85% to 95% of them detected once, and 0.11% to 0.15% sits in the top ten. Source material: naive CD4+ T cells sorted from blood. The receptors here all came from a man younger than 35 in good health. The CDR3 runs from the conserved cysteine through the conserved F or W. D genes are given only for firm matches. Clone size, where shown, is once, few, many, or a class for clones that have expanded.

. TRBJ1-1 . TRBV7-9 CASSLNTARNTEAFF TGTGCCAGCAGCTTAAACACCGCGAGGAACACTGAAGCTTTCTTT
. TRBJ2-1 . TRBV10-3 CAISPAGEQFF TGTGCCATCAGTCCCGCTGGCGAGCAGTTCTTC
. TRBJ2-3 once TRBV19 CASSIIGGGTDTQYF TGTGCCAGTAGTATTATTGGCGGGGGCACAGATACGCAGTATTTT
. TRBJ1-3 . TRBV7-9 CASRPGAGNTIYF TGTGCCAGCAGGCCAGGGGCTGGAAACACCATATATTTT
. TRBJ2-3 . TRBV4-1 CASSQALDTQYF TGCGCCAGCAGCCAAGCCTTAGATACGCAGTATTTT
TRBD2 TRBJ2-7 . TRBV30 CASGGTSYPEYEQYF TGTGCCTCGGGGGGGACAAGTTATCCGGAGTACGAGCAGTACTTC
TRBD1 TRBJ2-5 . TRBV10-3 CAISRQGQETQYF TGTGCCATCAGCCGACAGGGGCAAGAGACCCAGTACTTC
. TRBJ1-1 . TRBV6-1 CASSEFATEAFF TGTGCCAGCAGTGAATTTGCCACTGAAGCTTTCTTT
. TRBJ2-6 . TRBV6-5 CASSRGAPGANVLTF TGTGCCAGCAGTCGCGGGGCCCCTGGGGCCAACGTCCTGACTTTC
. TRBJ1-5 . TRBV25-1 CASSDRTLQPQHF TGTGCCAGCAGTGACAGGACCCTTCAGCCCCAGCATTTT
. TRBJ1-4 . TRBV5-8 CASSRGNAGEKLFF TGTGCCAGCAGCCGTGGGAACGCCGGTGAAAAACTGTTTTTT
. TRBJ2-7 . TRBV28 CASSLYLVIYYEQYF TGTGCCAGCAGTTTATACTTGGTAATTTACTACGAGCAGTACTTC
. TRBJ2-3 . TRBV30 CAGGVATDTQYF TGTGCCGGAGGGGTAGCTACAGATACGCAGTATTTT
TRBD1 TRBJ2-1 . TRBV10-3 CALRDRNNEQFF TGTGCCCTCCGGGACAGAAACAATGAGCAGTTCTTC
TRBD1 TRBJ2-2 . TRBV5-4 CASSSQGAGTGELFF TGTGCCAGCAGCTCCCAGGGGGCGGGGACCGGGGAGCTGTTTTTT
. TRBJ2-5 . TRBV7-3 CASSLSSDRQETQYF TGTGCCAGCAGCTTAAGTTCGGACAGACAAGAGACCCAGTACTTC
. TRBJ2-5 . TRBV19 CASSRQQETQYF TGTGCCAGTAGCAGGCAACAAGAGACCCAGTACTTC
. TRBJ2-7 . TRBV21-1 CASYSGTSSYEQYF TGTGCCAGTTATAGCGGGACCTCCTCCTACGAGCAGTACTTC
. TRBJ2-2 . TRBV19 CASSPNGGANTGELFF TGTGCCAGTAGTCCCAATGGTGGAGCGAACACCGGGGAGCTGTTTTTT
. TRBJ2-3 . TRBV6-1 CASRDSAIDTQYF TGTGCCAGCAGGGACAGCGCGATAGATACGCAGTATTTT
. TRBJ1-5 . TRBV30 CAWSVDGGRNQPQHF TGTGCCTGGAGTGTTGATGGGGGTCGCAATCAGCCCCAGCATTTT
TRBD2 TRBJ2-5 . TRBV7-9 CASRSAGGPRETQYF TGTGCCAGCAGATCCGCGGGGGGGCCGAGGGAGACCCAGTACTTC
TRBD2 TRBJ2-1 . TRBV4-3 CASSQDRAGGYEQFF TGCGCCAGCAGCCAAGATAGGGCGGGAGGTTATGAGCAGTTCTTC
. TRBJ2-3 . TRBV5-1 CASSSDSATDTQYF TGCGCCAGCAGCTCTGACAGCGCTACAGATACGCAGTATTTT
. TRBJ2-3 . TRBV7-9 CASLRKAEADTQYF TGTGCCAGCCTAAGGAAAGCGGAGGCAGATACGCAGTATTTT
TRBD2 TRBJ2-3 . TRBV28 CASSSRLAGGTDTQYF TGTGCCAGCAGCTCGCGACTAGCGGGGGGCACAGATACGCAGTATTTT
TRBD1 TRBJ2-7 . TRBV6-1 CASSRQGYEQYF TGTGCCAGCAGTAGACAGGGTTACGAGCAGTACTTC
. TRBJ1-2 . TRBV9 CASSVARPGIWGYTF TGTGCCAGCAGCGTTGCTCGTCCGGGCATTTGGGGCTACACCTTC
TRBD1 TRBJ2-7 few TRBV11-2 CASRKGANVFYEQYF TGTGCCAGCAGGAAGGGGGCTAATGTTTTCTACGAGCAGTACTTC
TRBD1 TRBJ1-1 . TRBV5-1 CASSVTGSTEAFF TGCGCCAGCAGCGTGACAGGGAGTACTGAAGCTTTCTTT
. TRBJ1-4 . TRBV9 CASSVGKGKGEKLFF TGTGCCAGCAGCGTAGGGAAAGGAAAAGGTGAAAAACTGTTTTTT
TRBD2 TRBJ2-1 . TRBV30 CAWSGIGTSGYNEQFF TGTGCCTGGAGTGGGATCGGGACTAGCGGTTACAATGAGCAGTTCTTC
TRBD1 TRBJ2-7 once TRBV6-5 CASSYGVPGQGYEQYF TGTGCCAGCAGTTACGGTGTACCGGGACAGGGCTACGAGCAGTACTTC
. TRBJ2-3 once TRBV7-2 CASSPGLQGDTQYF TGTGCCAGCAGCCCGGGACTTCAGGGAGATACGCAGTATTTT
. TRBJ2-3 . TRBV28 CASSPLGRTDTQYF TGTGCCAGCAGCCCCCTAGGGCGCACAGATACGCAGTATTTT
. TRBJ2-7 . TRBV27 CASSEKESGRLTQYF TGTGCCAGCAGCGAAAAGGAGTCGGGACGCCTTACGCAGTACTTC
. TRBJ2-7 . TRBV10-1 CASSADEYEQYF TGCGCCAGCAGTGCGGACGAGTACGAGCAGTACTTC
. TRBJ2-5 . TRBV30 CAWSGQETQYF TGTGCCTGGAGTGGCCAAGAGACCCAGTACTTC
. TRBJ2-7 once TRBV7-6 CASSPAPRSYEQYF TGTGCCAGCAGCCCCGCCCCGAGGTCCTACGAGCAGTACTTC
. TRBJ2-1 . TRBV27 CASNNGLAHEQFF TGTGCCAGCAACAACGGGCTAGCCCATGAGCAGTTCTTC